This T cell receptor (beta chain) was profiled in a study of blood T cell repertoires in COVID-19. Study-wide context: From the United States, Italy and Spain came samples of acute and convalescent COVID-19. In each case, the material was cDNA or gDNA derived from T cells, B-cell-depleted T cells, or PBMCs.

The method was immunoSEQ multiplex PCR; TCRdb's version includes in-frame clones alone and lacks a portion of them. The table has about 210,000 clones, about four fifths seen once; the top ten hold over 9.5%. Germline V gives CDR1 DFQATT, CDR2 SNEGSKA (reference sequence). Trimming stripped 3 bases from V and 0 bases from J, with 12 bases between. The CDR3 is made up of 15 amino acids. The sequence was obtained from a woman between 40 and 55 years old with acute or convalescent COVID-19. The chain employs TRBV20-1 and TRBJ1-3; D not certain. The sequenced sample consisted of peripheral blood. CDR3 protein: CSASSMSPSGNTIYF. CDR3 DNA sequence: TGCAGTGCTAGTTCTATGAGCCCCTCTGGAAACACCATATATTTT.